These 24 T cell receptor beta chains share one sample of origin, sequenced in a study of blood T cell repertoires in COVID-19. Sequenced by immunoSEQ multiplex PCR; TCRdb stores in-frame clones only, minus some. The sample lists around 270,000 clones, over 75% occurring once. The source material was PBMCs or T cells enriched from blood (not recorded which). Receptors originate from a woman between 25 and 40 years old who had recovered from COVID-19.

On this clone itself: Different DNA sequences within this sample yield the same CDR3. The genes are TRBV3-1 (or the pseudogene TRBV3-2) and TRBJ2-7, with D possibly TRBD2 on 6 matching bases. The V end was cut by 1 base, the J end by 3 bases, with 10 bases between. Germline V gives CDR1 LGHDT, CDR2 YNNKEL (reference sequence). The CDR3 consists of 14 residues. CDR3 coding DNA: TGTGCCAGCAGCCAAGGGGCCGGGGGCTACGAGCAGTACTTC. Residues: CASSQGAGGYEQYF.

This chain joins TRBV27 and TRBJ2-3; D gene unclear. V lost 3 bases and J 0 bases, leaving 4 bases between the germline ends. The CDR3 has 13 residues. CDR1 and CDR2 from the germline V gene are MNHEY and SMNVEV (reference sequence). CDR3: CASSFGSTDTQYF. The CDR3 nucleotides are TGTGCCAGCAGTTTCGGGAGCACAGATACGCAGTATTTT.

The chain employs TRBV3-1 (or the pseudogene TRBV3-2) and TRBJ2-3; no firm D call. Looked up from germline, CDR1 is LGHDT and CDR2 is YNNKEL (reference sequence). The CDR3 runs 21 residues. Between the trimmed V and J ends, which lost 1 base and 0 bases, there was a span of 26 bases. The CDR3 DNA is TGTGCCAGCAGCCAAGTTTACGGTCACTCTACTGACTCATCTAGCACAGATACGCAGTATTTT. This gives the protein CASSQVYGHSTDSSSTDTQYF.

J is TRBJ1-1 and V is TRBV6-5, with D possibly matching TRBD1 (6 bases). Per germline, CDR1 MNHEY and CDR2 SVGAGI. V was cut by 5 bases and J by 5 bases, with 12 bases left in between. The CDR3 consists of 13 residues. The CDR3 bases are TGTGCCAGCAGTACACAGGGACGGACTGAAGCTTTCTTT. Protein: CASSTQGRTEAFF.

This sequence joins TRBV14 and TRBJ2-7; D gene uncertain. The CDR3 length is 16 residues. Germline assignment: CDR1 SGHDN and CDR2 FVKESK. Between the trimmed V and J ends, which lost 0 bases and 4 bases, there was a span of 16 bases. The CDR3 DNA reads TGTGCCAGCAGCCAAGATAGTCTCACCAAAGTATACGAGCAGTACTTC. Protein product: CASSQDSLTKVYEQYF.

In DNA, the CDR3 is TGTGCCAGCAGCCCAGGGACTAGCGGCCGGGGCGAGCAGTACTTC. Translated: CASSPGTSGRGEQYF. J is TRBJ2-7 and V is TRBV3-1 (or the pseudogene TRBV3-2), with 11 bases fitting TRBD2. CDR3 length equals 15 residues. The V segment lost 4 bases and the J segment 6 bases; nucleotides outside the gene matches: 8. Germline V gives CDR1 LGHDT, CDR2 YNNKEL (reference sequence).

The chain combines TRBV28 with TRBJ2-7, with D tentatively TRBD1 (6 bases). CDR1 and CDR2 (germline): MDHEN, SYDVKM. The CDR3 has 15 residues. Trimming removed 5 bases at V and 2 bases at J, with 16 bases between. CDR3 bases: TGTGCCAGCAGTCCGACCGGGACAAAGACCTACGAGCAGTACTTC. Protein product: CASSPTGTKTYEQYF. The full variable domain, its missing parts supplied by reference TRBV28 and TRBJ2-7, is DVKVTQSSRYLVKRTGEKVFLECVQDMDHENMFWYRQDPGLGLRLIYFSYDVKMKEKGDIPEGYSVSREKKERFSLILESASTNQTSMYLCASSPTGTKTYEQYFGPGTRLTVT.

V is TRBV29-1 and J is TRBJ2-2; a possible D gene is TRBD1 (5 bases). This CDR3 has 15 amino acids. Germline loops: CDR1 SQVTM, CDR2 ANQGSEA. The V gene lost 4 bases and the J gene lost 6 bases, with 18 bases spanning the gap. The CDR3 here is CSVVPQGAFPGELFF. Written as DNA, the CDR3 is TGCAGCGTTGTTCCCCAGGGTGCATTTCCCGGGGAGCTGTTTTTT.

The V call is TRBV28, the J call TRBJ1-1; the D gene is possibly TRBD1 (6 bases). V lost 0 bases to trimming and J lost 7 bases, with 12 bases between them. CDR1 MDHEN and CDR2 SYDVKM come from the germline V gene. The CDR3 is 14 residues long. The CDR3 nucleotides read TGTGCCAGCAGTTTATGGTTCGAGGGGGATGAAGCTTTCTTT. The encoded protein is CASSLWFEGDEAFF.

This sequence joins TRBV7-2 and TRBJ1-5; a weak D match, TRBD1 (6 bases). V lost 0 bases and J 2 bases, leaving 8 bases between the germline ends. Germline V lookup: CDR1 SGHTA, CDR2 FQGNSA. The CDR3 consists of 15 residues. The CDR3 DNA sequence: TGTGCCAGCAGCTTAGCGGGGGCTGGCAATCAGCCCCAGCATTTT. This sequence encodes CASSLAGAGNQPQHF.

This chain joins TRBV24-1 and TRBJ2-3; TRBD1 is a possible D gene (6 bases). CDR3 length: 16 amino acids. Per the germline V gene, CDR1 is KGHDR and CDR2 is SFDVKD. Trimming left V 4 bases short and J 6 bases short, with 19 bases between. The CDR3 reads CATSDRRGRGRDTQYF. Written as DNA, the CDR3 is TGTGCCACCAGTGACCGCAGGGGCAGGGGCCGGGATACGCAGTATTTT.

This clone was found a few times. V usage is TRBV19 and J usage is TRBJ1-2; 7 positions agree with TRBD1. Germline CDR1 LNHDA, CDR2 SQIVND (reference sequence). With V trimmed by 6 bases and J by 8 bases, 12 bases remained unmatched. The CDR3 is 14 amino acids. The CDR3 sequence: CASRLPGGPQGYTF. The CDR3 region has the DNA TGTGCCAGTAGGCTACCAGGGGGGCCCCAGGGCTACACCTTC.

V usage is TRBV28 and J usage is TRBJ2-7, with a tentative D call TRBD2 (6 bases). The CDR3 length is 14 residues. Germline assignment: CDR1 MDHEN and CDR2 SYDVKM. The germline V and J ends were trimmed by 6 bases and 3 bases, with 15 bases remaining between them. Written as DNA, the CDR3 is TGTGCCAGCAGCCCCTCCGGGACTCACTACGAGCAGTACTTC. Its translation is CASSPSGTHYEQYF.

The chain employs TRBV11-3 and TRBJ2-3, with TRBD1 matching 8 bases. CDR1 SGHNT and CDR2 YENEEA come from the germline V gene. The CDR3 covers 12 residues. The V segment lost 4 bases and the J segment 10 bases; nucleotides outside the gene matches: 4. The CDR3 DNA reads as TGTGCCAGCAGCTCCGGACAGGGCCCGCAGTATTTT. As protein: CASSSGQGPQYF.

The chain combines TRBV19 with TRBJ1-2, with D hard to call. The CDR3 runs 13 residues. Trimming removed 5 bases at V and 6 bases at J, with 13 bases between. The germline CDR1 and CDR2 sequences are LNHDA and SQIVND (reference sequence). CDR3 in amino acids: CASSPRESDGYTF. The CDR3 DNA reads as TGTGCCAGTAGTCCCCGGGAATCCGATGGCTACACCTTC.

The chain uses TRBV12-3 or TRBV12-4 and TRBJ1-3; D is uncertain. The CDR3 sequence is 12 residues long. Deletions cut 6 bases from V and 10 bases from J, with 13 bases between. The CDR3 reads CASRDIRRTIYF. CDR3 DNA sequence: TGTGCCAGCAGAGATATACGGAGAACCATATATTTT.

This chain uses TRBV5-8 with TRBJ2-1; no firm D call. Germline CDR1 SGHTS, CDR2 YDEGEE. Trimming removed 4 bases at V and 9 bases at J, with 8 bases between. The CDR3 contains 11 residues. The CDR3 DNA is TGTGCCAGCAGCCAATCCGGTGAGCAGTTCTTC. This sequence encodes CASSQSGEQFF.

The chain carries TRBV9 and TRBJ2-7, with 7 positions matching TRBD2. The trim removed 3 bases at V and 11 bases at J, leaving 11 bases unmatched. CDR1 is SGDLS and CDR2 is YYNGEE in the germline V gene. CDR3 length: 13 amino acids. The chain's CDR3 is CASSAGGEPRKYF. The CDR3 DNA sequence: TGTGCCAGCAGCGCTGGGGGGGAGCCCAGAAAGTACTTC.

This chain joins TRBV9 and TRBJ2-6, with no clear D. Between the trimmed V and J ends, which lost 4 bases and 2 bases, there was a span of 13 bases. CDR1 SGDLS and CDR2 YYNGEE come from the germline V gene. The CDR3 length is 16 residues. The CDR3 reads CASSPPQFTGANVLTF. CDR3 DNA: TGTGCCAGCAGCCCCCCGCAGTTCACTGGGGCCAACGTCCTGACTTTC.

The chain combines TRBV5-4 with TRBJ2-1; D not resolved. V was trimmed by 1 base and J by 8 bases, leaving 4 bases between them. Looked up from germline, CDR1 is SGHNT and CDR2 is YYREEE (reference sequence). This CDR3 comprises 11 residues. The CDR3: CASSLNYEQFF. The DNA for the CDR3 is TGTGCCAGCAGCTTGAACTATGAGCAGTTCTTC.

The chain carries TRBV7-8 and TRBJ2-4; 11 nucleotides line up with TRBD2. The germline V gene has CDR1 SGHVS and CDR2 FQNEAQ. The J segment lost 7 bases and the V segment lost 6 bases, leaving 8 bases of the junction unmatched. CDR3 length: 15 amino acids. The CDR3 coding sequence is TGTGCCAGCAGATCTACTAGCGGGAGTACGAACATTCAGTACTTC. Residues: CASRSTSGSTNIQYF.

The V call is TRBV12-5, the J call TRBJ1-1, with D possibly TRBD1 on 6 matching bases. The CDR3 extends over 15 amino acids. With 0 bases removed from V and 5 bases from J, the gap between germline ends came to 13 bases. Germline assignment: CDR1 LGHNT and CDR2 FRNRAP. The CDR3 is CASGLVQGVLTEAFF. CDR3 sequence (DNA): TGTGCTAGTGGTTTGGTACAGGGCGTTCTGACTGAAGCTTTCTTT.

The chain carries TRBV4-1 and TRBJ2-7; 13 nucleotides agree with TRBD2. Per germline, CDR1 MGHRA and CDR2 YSYEKL. J was trimmed by 3 bases and V by 6 bases; bases with no gene match: 8. CDR3 size: 16 residues. CDR3 sequence reads: CASRPSLAGGLYEQYF. The CDR3 DNA is TGCGCCAGCAGACCCTCACTAGCGGGGGGGCTCTACGAGCAGTACTTC.

The rearrangement links TRBV18 to TRBJ1-1; 8 bases are shared with TRBD1. The trim removed 3 bases at V and 5 bases at J, leaving 14 bases unmatched. This CDR3 has 17 residues. Germline loops: CDR1 KGHSH, CDR2 LQKENI. Here the CDR3 reads CASSPQFQGAKDTEAFF. The CDR3, as DNA: TGTGCCAGCTCACCGCAATTTCAGGGGGCCAAGGATACTGAAGCTTTCTTT.